Below, 29 T cell receptor beta chains from the same sample are listed, as sequenced in a study of blood T cell repertoires in COVID-19 (dated by TCRdb to between 2020 and 2021). Library construction relied on the immunoSEQ multiplex PCR assay. Held by TCRdb, this immuneACCESS table contains in-frame sequences only and omits some clones. Under half of the omission traces to an unresolved V gene where checked; the cause of the rest is unknown. For this sample there are about 57,000 clones; 65% to 80% appear just once. Clones ranked in the top ten supply roughly 3% of the sample. Material for sequencing was peripheral blood. The receptors were sampled from a man aged 55 to 70 with acute or convalescent COVID-19.

The chain carries TRBV5-1 and TRBJ1-1; 9 nucleotides line up with TRBD1. Losses at the gene ends were 4 bases for V and 2 bases for J; bases not matched to a gene: 6. Germline V gene lookup returns CDR1 SGHRS and CDR2 YFSETQ. The CDR3 covers 15 residues. In DNA form, the CDR3 reads TGCGCCAGCAGCACCCGGACAGGGGACAACACTGAAGCTTTCTTT. It yields the protein CASSTRTGDNTEAFF.

The rearrangement joins TRBV7-8 to TRBJ1-4; TRBD1 matches at 7 bases. V gave up 6 bases and J gave up 1 base; unmatched junction bases: 11. CDR1 is SGHVS, CDR2 FQNEAQ, per germline. This CDR3 has 17 amino acids. The CDR3 protein is CASRRQGVSLTNEKLFF. Here the CDR3 DNA reads TGTGCCAGCAGGAGACAGGGAGTATCGCTAACTAATGAAAAACTGTTTTTT. Full variable domain (missing parts from reference TRBV7-8 and TRBJ1-4): GAGVSQSPRYKVAKRGQDVALRCDPISGHVSLFWYQQALGQGPEFLTYFQNEAQLDKSGLPSDRFFAERPEGSVSTLKIQRTQQEDSAVYLCASRRQGVSLTNEKLFFGSGTQLSVL.

In this sample, this clone turned up a few times. V gene TRBV10-3 combines with J gene TRBJ2-1; D might be TRBD1 (5 bases). This CDR3 spans 13 amino acids. Germline V CDR1 and CDR2: ENHRY, SYGVKD. Trimming removed 4 bases from V and 10 bases from J, with 14 bases in between. This CDR3 is CAISGLGQVEQFF. The DNA for the CDR3 is TGTGCCATCAGTGGGTTGGGGCAGGTGGAGCAGTTCTTC.

The V gene is TRBV20-1, the J gene TRBJ1-1, with D perhaps TRBD1 (6 bases). V was pared by 5 bases and J by 12 bases, with 16 bases between. Germline V lookup: CDR1 DFQATT, CDR2 SNEGSKA (reference sequence). This CDR3 is 11 amino acids long. The CDR3 reads CSALDSWYSFF. CDR3 bases: TGCAGTGCTCTGGACAGTTGGTATTCTTTCTTT.

This clone was detected a few times. The chain links TRBV7-6 to TRBJ1-1; no reliable D call. Germline V gene lookup returns CDR1 SGHVS and CDR2 FNYEAQ. CDR3 length: 13 residues. The germline V and J ends were trimmed by 5 bases and 1 base, with 8 bases remaining between them. CDR3 residues: CASSLDTNTEAFF. CDR3 nucleotides: TGTGCCAGCAGCCTAGACACGAACACTGAAGCTTTCTTT.

The rearrangement joins TRBV11-1 to TRBJ2-7, with D perhaps TRBD2 (7 bases). Germline V gene sequence: CDR1 SGHAT, CDR2 FQDESV (reference sequence). V lost 4 bases and J lost 5, with 21 bases in between. This CDR3 contains 16 residues. CDR3 protein: CASSSVGDRTRNEQYF. For the CDR3, the DNA is TGTGCCAGCAGCTCAGTGGGCGACAGGACTAGGAACGAGCAGTACTTC.

V is TRBV28 and J is TRBJ2-3, with D uncertain. The CDR3 loop spans 17 amino acids. V was shortened by 1 base and J by 2 bases, with 16 bases between the two germline ends. CDR1 is MDHEN, CDR2 SYDVKM, per germline. The CDR3 region has the DNA TGTGCCAGCAGTTTATTTTTTATTCGTGGGCTCACAGATACGCAGTATTTT. Amino acids: CASSLFFIRGLTDTQYF.

J is TRBJ2-1 and V is TRBV9; 12 bases agree with TRBD2. The junction had 2 bases not matched to a gene; V was cut back by 3 bases and J by 7 bases. This CDR3 comprises 14 residues. Germline CDR1 is SGDLS and CDR2 is YYNGEE. CDR3 in DNA: TGTGCCAGCAGCGCGACTAGCGGGAGTAATGAGCAGTTCTTC. Translated, it gives CASSATSGSNEQFF.

The chain employs TRBV11-2 and TRBJ2-3; D may be TRBD2 (6 bases). The CDR3 spans 14 residues. Trimming stripped 2 bases from V and 5 bases from J, with 11 bases between. Germline V lookup: CDR1 SGHAT, CDR2 FQNNGV. CDR3 in amino acids: CASSLRGSKDTQYF. In DNA form, the CDR3 reads TGTGCCAGCAGCTTACGGGGGAGTAAAGATACGCAGTATTTT. The full variable domain, rest sourced from reference TRBV11-2 and TRBJ2-3, is EAGVAQSPRYKIIEKRQSVAFWCNPISGHATLYWYQQILGQGPKLLIQFQNNGVVDDSQLPKDRFSAERLKGVDSTLKIQPAKLEDSAVYLCASSLRGSKDTQYFGPGTRLTVL.

The rearrangement links TRBV28 to TRBJ1-2, with 11 bases matching TRBD1. J lost 7 bases, V lost 10 bases, and 11 bases had no gene match. CDR1 is MDHEN, CDR2 SYDVKM, per germline. The CDR3 contains 14 residues. In DNA, the CDR3 is TGTGCCAATCGCCCTAGGACAGGGGGCTCTGGCTACACCTTC. Protein: CANRPRTGGSGYTF.

The chain uses TRBV6-1 and TRBJ2-3; TRBD2 matches 15 bases. From germline, CDR1 is MNHNS and CDR2 SASEGT. The CDR3 runs to 16 residues. J lost 4 bases, V lost 4 bases, and 3 bases had no gene match. In nucleotides, the CDR3 is TGTGCCAGCAGTGGATGGACTAGCGGGAGGGCAGATACGCAGTATTTT. This sequence encodes CASSGWTSGRADTQYF.

This clone was seen a handful of times. Sequence at one end of the junction differs from germline and may be a read error. The J gene is TRBJ2-7, the V gene TRBV7-7; 11 positions agree with TRBD1. Germline V gene data show CDR1 as SSHAT and CDR2 as FNYEAQ (reference sequence). The CDR3 totals 17 residues. The CDR3 loop is CASSLEPGTGGSYEQYF. The CDR3 DNA sequence: TGTGCTAGCAGCTTAGAACCTGGGACAGGGGGTTCCTACGAGCAGTACTTC.

The chain combines TRBV5-1 with TRBJ2-6; 7 bases agree with TRBD1. Germline V gives CDR1 SGHRS, CDR2 YFSETQ. Germline trimming cut 1 base from V and 3 bases from J; bases unmatched to any gene: 7. The CDR3 covers 17 residues. This CDR3 is CASSLSTQGSGANVLTF. The CDR3 nucleotides read TGCGCCAGCAGCTTGAGCACACAGGGGAGTGGGGCCAACGTCCTGACTTTC.

This chain uses TRBV30 with TRBJ1-4; D ambiguous. Germline V gene lookup returns CDR1 GTSNPN and CDR2 SVGIG (reference sequence). V lost 2 bases and J lost 4, with 5 bases in between. The CDR3 runs to 12 residues. CDR3 loop: CAWSYSNEKLFF. CDR3 nucleotides: TGTGCCTGGAGTTACAGTAATGAAAAACTGTTTTTT.

V usage is TRBV2 and J usage is TRBJ2-3; 11 bases match TRBD2. Germline CDR1 reads SNHLY; CDR2 reads FYNNEI. The CDR3 spans 16 residues. The J segment lost 2 bases and the V segment lost 7 bases, leaving 8 bases of the junction unmatched. CDR3: CASILGLAGYTDTQYF. The CDR3, as DNA: TGTGCCAGCATTCTCGGACTAGCGGGTTACACAGATACGCAGTATTTT.

This clone has a single count. The J gene is TRBJ2-7, the V gene TRBV4-1; 8 nucleotides match TRBD2. The CDR3 has 14 amino acids. The V segment lost 4 bases and the J segment 7 bases; nucleotides outside the gene matches: 9. CDR1 and CDR2 from the germline V gene are MGHRA and YSYEKL. CDR3 in DNA: TGCGCCAGCAGCCTGAGCGGGAGTCTAGGGGAGCAGTACTTC. Its protein is CASSLSGSLGEQYF.

The chain joins TRBV28 to TRBJ2-1, with 9 bases fitting TRBD2. V shed 6 bases and J 0 bases; nucleotides not matched to a gene: 3. Per germline, CDR1 MDHEN and CDR2 SYDVKM. This CDR3 region has 15 residues. The CDR3 region is CASRVLAGSYNEQFF. DNA for the CDR3: TGTGCCAGCAGGGTACTAGCGGGCTCCTACAATGAGCAGTTCTTC.

The CDR3 nucleotides read TGTGCCAGCAGCACGTCCGGGACAGGGGATGAAAAACTGTTTTTT. Translated, it gives CASSTSGTGDEKLFF. This chain joins TRBV7-3 and TRBJ1-4; 10 nucleotides agree with TRBD1. The CDR3 contains 15 residues. With V trimmed by 5 bases and J by 6 bases, 6 bases remained unmatched. From germline, CDR1 is SGHTA and CDR2 FQGTGA.

This clone was observed a few times. V usage is TRBV13 and J usage is TRBJ2-1; a possible D gene is TRBD1 (6 bases). The CDR3 consists of 17 residues. Trimming shortened V by 5 bases and J by 6 bases, and 23 bases separated the two germline ends. Germline assignment: CDR1 PRHDT and CDR2 FYEKMQ (reference sequence). CDR3 sequence reads: CASSPGWGQAPINEQFF. For the CDR3, the DNA is TGTGCCAGCAGCCCCGGGTGGGGGCAGGCCCCTATCAATGAGCAGTTCTTC.

This chain links TRBV28 with TRBJ2-7, with TRBD1 identical over 8 bases. V lost 2 bases to trimming and J lost 3 bases; unmatched junction nucleotides: 3. This CDR3 is 14 amino acids long. Germline V gene sequence: CDR1 MDHEN, CDR2 SYDVKM. CDR3 sequence reads: CASSLGTGYYEQYF. CDR3 sequence (DNA): TGTGCCAGCAGTTTAGGGACAGGATACTACGAGCAGTACTTC.

The chain links TRBV7-6 to TRBJ1-4; no clear D gene. V was pared by 5 bases and J by 0 bases, with 16 bases between. From germline, CDR1 is SGHVS and CDR2 FNYEAQ. The CDR3 is 17 amino acids. As DNA, the CDR3 is TGTGCCAGCAGCCTTGGCAACCTCGGGGCAACTAATGAAAAACTGTTTTTT. Amino acid sequence: CASSLGNLGATNEKLFF.

The rearrangement joins TRBV9 to TRBJ2-3; TRBD2 agrees at 10 bases. The junction had 11 bases not matched to a gene; V was cut back by 4 bases and J by 6 bases. This CDR3 is 16 amino acids long. Germline CDR1 reads SGDLS; CDR2 reads YYNGEE. The CDR3 nucleotides read TGTGCCAGCAGCAAAGACCAGCGGGAGGGAGGGGATACGCAGTATTTT. Encoded protein: CASSKDQREGGDTQYF.

The gene calls are TRBV5-1 and TRBJ2-1, with 13 bases aligning to TRBD2. The CDR3 has 16 residues. Germline lookup yields CDR1 SGHRS and CDR2 YFSETQ. V shed 2 bases, J shed 7 bases, and the junction held 6 bases outside the gene matches. CDR3: CASSLVVTSGRNEQFF. The CDR3 bases are TGCGCCAGCAGCTTAGTCGTGACTAGCGGGAGGAATGAGCAGTTCTTC.

This chain connects TRBV7-8 to TRBJ2-1; TRBD1 agrees at 8 bases. The V and J ends lost 5 bases and 6 bases, in that order; junction bases with no gene match: 9. This CDR3 is 15 amino acids long. The V gene's germline CDR1 is SGHVS and CDR2 FQNEAQ. CDR3 in amino acids: CASSHRGQGSNEQFF. The CDR3, as DNA: TGTGCCAGCAGCCACCGAGGACAGGGCAGCAATGAGCAGTTCTTC. Using reference TRBV7-8 and TRBJ2-1 for the parts outside the CDR3, the full variable domain is GAGVSQSPRYKVAKRGQDVALRCDPISGHVSLFWYQQALGQGPEFLTYFQNEAQLDKSGLPSDRFFAERPEGSVSTLKIQRTQQEDSAVYLCASSHRGQGSNEQFFGPGTRLTVL.

Only a few counts were recorded for this clone. J is TRBJ1-1 and V is TRBV28, with 9 bases identical to TRBD1. Germline loops: CDR1 MDHEN, CDR2 SYDVKM. J was trimmed by 8 bases and V by 2 bases; bases with no gene match: 6. The CDR3 is 14 residues long. CDR3 coding DNA: TGTGCCAGCAGTTTAACACAGGGGGCCCAGGAAGCTTTCTTT. It specifies CASSLTQGAQEAFF. The full variable domain, rest sourced from reference TRBV28 and TRBJ1-1, is DVKVTQSSRYLVKRTGEKVFLECVQDMDHENMFWYRQDPGLGLRLIYFSYDVKMKEKGDIPEGYSVSREKKERFSLILESASTNQTSMYLCASSLTQGAQEAFFGQGTRLTVV.

This clone occurred once. The rearrangement links TRBV27 to TRBJ1-5; tentatively, D is TRBD1 (5 bases). The CDR3 sequence is 13 residues long. Germline CDR1 and CDR2: MNHEY and SMNVEV (reference sequence). Trimming took 3 bases from V and 5 from J, leaving 8 bases between them. The DNA for the CDR3 is TGTGCCAGCAGTTTCCGGGGGGATCAGCCCCAGCATTTT. Translated, it gives CASSFRGDQPQHF.

The V and J genes are TRBV9 and TRBJ2-5; 13 bases agree with TRBD2. The CDR3 covers 17 residues. The junction had 11 bases not matched to a gene; V was cut back by 4 bases and J by 5 bases. The germline CDR1 and CDR2 sequences are SGDLS and YYNGEE. The CDR3 nucleotides are TGTGCCAGCAGCTTCTTGGGACTAGCGGGGCCTAGGGAGACCCAGTACTTC. Protein: CASSFLGLAGPRETQYF.

The CDR3 region is CASSRTGATEAFF. The DNA for the CDR3 is TGTGCCAGCAGCCGGACAGGGGCCACTGAAGCTTTCTTT. This sequence joins TRBV6-5 and TRBJ1-1; 9 positions agree with TRBD1. This CDR3 has 13 residues. CDR1 and CDR2 from the germline V gene are MNHEY and SVGAGI. V lost 6 bases, J lost 4 bases, and 3 bases stayed unmatched.

This rearrangement joins TRBV30 to TRBJ1-3; perhaps TRBD1 as D (5 bases). Germline CDR1 is GTSNPN and CDR2 is SVGIG (reference sequence). Trimming pared 0 bases from V and 0 bases from J, leaving 9 bases between. The length of the CDR3 is 15 residues. This CDR3 reads CAWSVRGTSGNTIYF. The CDR3 coding sequence is TGTGCCTGGAGTGTACGGGGGACCTCTGGAAACACCATATATTTT.